Included here is one T cell receptor beta chain sequence, with context. No antigen is known for it. This entry belongs to a study of CD8 T cells in ankylosing spondylitis. Study-level findings and limits: The study identified a TCR beta motif of several highly homologous variants that appeared characteristic of ankylosing spondylitis blood. The clones that were linked to disease were reported to be significantly enriched in matched synovial fluid samples from ankylosing spondylitis patients.

V trimming: 0 bases; J trimming: 8 bases; junction bases outside the gene matches: 4. Germline V gene data show CDR1 as DFQATT and CDR2 as SNEGSKA (reference sequence). This CDR3 has 14 amino acids. TCRdb passed the 5' RACE reads through MiXCR, listing each CDR3 protein once. The table has about 540,000 distinct CDR3 sequences, about 12% seen once. The receptor was derived from a male donor with ankylosing spondylitis. This rearrangement joins TRBV20-1 to TRBJ1-4; 9 bases match TRBD1. The sample comprised blood, either unsorted or a sorted T cell fraction (not recorded which). The chain's CDR3 is CSAREGTGREKLFF. The CDR3 bases are TGCAGTGCTAGAGAGGGGACAGGGCGGGAAAAACTGTTTTTT.